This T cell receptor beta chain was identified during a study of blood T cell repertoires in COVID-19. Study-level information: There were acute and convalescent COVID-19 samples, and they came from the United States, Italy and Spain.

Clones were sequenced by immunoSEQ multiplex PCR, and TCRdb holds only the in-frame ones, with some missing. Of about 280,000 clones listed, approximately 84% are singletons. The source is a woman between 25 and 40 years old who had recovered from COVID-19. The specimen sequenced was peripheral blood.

CDR3 DNA: TGTGCCAGCAGCTCTCAAAGAGCAACTAATGAAAAACTGTTTTTT. Encoded protein: CASSSQRATNEKLFF. The J gene is TRBJ1-4, the V gene TRBV7-6; D gene unclear. Germline loops: CDR1 SGHVS, CDR2 FNYEAQ. V was pared by 4 bases and J by 0 bases, with 9 bases between. CDR3 size: 15 residues. Filled out from reference TRBV7-6 and TRBJ1-4, the complete variable domain reads GAGVSQSPRYKVTKRGQDVALRCDPISGHVSLYWYRQALGQGPEFLTYFNYEAQQDKSGLPNDRFSAERPEGSISTLTIQRTEQRDSAMYRCASSSQRATNEKLFFGSGTQLSVL.